This T cell receptor beta chain was identified during a study of T cells in Graves' hyperthyroidism and ophthalmopathy. Patients showing uncontrolled infection, other autoimmune disease, pregnancy or lactation were ineligible. Using around 10 ml of fresh peripheral blood, PBMCs were prepared. This clonotype was recorded at least ten times. Its antigen is as yet unknown. Findings and limits, study-wide: Researchers found most expanded thyroid clonotypes above 0.001 in blood as well. A median about 6 months before onset, the model predicted ophthalmopathy.

Using RNA transcripts as the source, TCR beta CDR3 regions were amplified. HTBI primers drove first-round RT-PCR of the TCR CDR3. TCRdb processed the multiplex PCR reads anew with MiXCR; each CDR3 protein has one entry. The sample consists of 550,000 to 650,000 distinct CDR3 sequences, less than 15% of them appearing once. The CDR3 covers 14 residues. V was clipped by 6 bases and J by 1 base; unmatched bases: 4. The V gene's germline CDR1 is WSHSY and CDR2 SAAADI. The specimen was blood. The TCR sequence derives from a woman in her thirties or forties with Graves' hyperthyroidism. The V call is TRBV10-2, the J call TRBJ2-3; 7 nucleotides align to TRBD1. The CDR3 here is CASRDQGGTDTQYF. CDR3 nucleotides: TGCGCCAGCAGGGACCAGGGGGGCACAGATACGCAGTATTTT.